These T cell receptor beta chains were read from a single sample in a study of cytomegalovirus exposure and HLA in healthy donors. Clones were read by immunoSEQ multiplex PCR, and TCRdb kept only the in-frame ones, dropping some. The sample lists under 150,000 clones, roughly four fifths occurring once. Sequencing was performed on PBMCs. The source is a woman between 45 and 65 years old in good health and CMV-seronegative. Each CDR3 is given with its conserved first and last residue. D genes are given only for firm matches. Clone sizes are given selectively: once, few, many, or a class where the clone is expanded.

V gene: TRBV4-2; J gene: TRBJ2-1; D gene: TRBD2; clone size: NA; CDR3 DNA: TGTGCCAGCAGCCCCTCGGCCAGCGGGAGGAGCTACAATGAGCAGTTCTTC; CDR3 protein: CASSPSASGRSYNEQFF
V gene: TRBV4-3; J gene: TRBJ2-7; D gene: TRBD1; clone size: NA; CDR3 DNA: TGCGCCAGCAGCCAAGGGACAGGGGCTGGGAACGAGCAGTACTTC; CDR3 protein: CASSQGTGAGNEQYF
V gene: TRBV5-4; J gene: TRBJ2-3; D gene: TRBD2; clone size: NA; CDR3 DNA: TGTGCCAGCAGACTAGCGGGAGGGAGCACAGATACGCAGTATTTT; CDR3 protein: CASRLAGGSTDTQYF
V gene: TRBV5-1; J gene: TRBJ1-1; D gene: TRBD1; clone size: NA; CDR3 DNA: TGCGCCAGCAGGGGACAGGGAAATGATGGGGCGCTGGGGTTAAACACTGAAGCTTTCTTT; CDR3 protein: CASRGQGNDGALGLNTEAFF
V gene: TRBV5-4; J gene: TRBJ1-3; D gene: NA; clone size: NA; CDR3 DNA: TGTGCCAGCAGCTTGTCTTATGGAAACACCATATATTTT; CDR3 protein: CASSLSYGNTIYF
V gene: TRBV12-5; J gene: TRBJ1-4; D gene: TRBD1; clone size: few; CDR3 DNA: TGTGCTAGTGGTCTTTCGTACCGGGACAGGGCGGCGAGTAGTGAAAAACTGTTTTTT; CDR3 protein: CASGLSYRDRAASSEKLFF
V gene: TRBV9; J gene: TRBJ2-3; D gene: TRBD1; clone size: NA; CDR3 DNA: TGTGCCAGCAGCGCCGGGACAGGGGGCGCGGATTTT; CDR3 protein: CASSAGTGGADF
V gene: TRBV7-2; J gene: TRBJ1-1; D gene: NA; clone size: NA; CDR3 DNA: TGTGCCAGCAGCTTTGACCCCCTTAGGGATGCAGGGATGGCTTTCTTT; CDR3 protein: CASSFDPLRDAGMAFF
V gene: TRBV2; J gene: TRBJ1-1; D gene: NA; clone size: NA; CDR3 DNA: TGTGCCAGCAACGGACAGTTACTTGAAGCTTTCTTT; CDR3 protein: CASNGQLLEAFF
V gene: TRBV5-1; J gene: TRBJ1-1; D gene: TRBD1; clone size: NA; CDR3 DNA: TGCGCCAGCAGCTCGGGACAGCCTAACACTGAAGCTTTCTTT; CDR3 protein: CASSSGQPNTEAFF
V gene: TRBV4-3; J gene: TRBJ1-1; D gene: NA; clone size: NA; CDR3 DNA: TGCGCCAGCAGCCAAGAAGTCGGTTTTCCTGAAGCTTTCTTT; CDR3 protein: CASSQEVGFPEAFF
V gene: TRBV15; J gene: TRBJ1-5; D gene: NA; clone size: NA; CDR3 DNA: TGTGCCACCAGCAGAGATGGACGGGGTGATCAGCCCCAGAATTTT; CDR3 protein: CATSRDGRGDQPQNF
V gene: TRBV29-1; J gene: TRBJ2-3; D gene: NA; clone size: NA; CDR3 DNA: TGCAGCGTTGAGGCGGGCGGCCGCACAGATACGCAGTATTTT; CDR3 protein: CSVEAGGRTDTQYF
V gene: TRBV18; J gene: TRBJ1-5; D gene: NA; clone size: NA; CDR3 DNA: TGTGCCAGCTCACCACCCGTACAGGGAGACAATCAGCCCCAGCATTTT; CDR3 protein: CASSPPVQGDNQPQHF
V gene: TRBV9; J gene: TRBJ1-2; D gene: TRBD1; clone size: NA; CDR3 DNA: TGTGCCAGCAGCGTAGACGCAGGGAATCCGGGACAGGGTTATGGCTACACCTTC; CDR3 protein: CASSVDAGNPGQGYGYTF
V gene: TRBV5-1; J gene: TRBJ2-1; D gene: TRBD2; clone size: few; CDR3 DNA: TGCGCCAGCAGCTCCAGCGGGAGTTCCTACAATGAGCAGTTCTTC; CDR3 protein: CASSSSGSSYNEQFF
V gene: TRBV30; J gene: TRBJ1-1; D gene: TRBD1; clone size: NA; CDR3 DNA: TGTGCCTTCCTGACAGGGGGCTTAGGGAACACTGAAGCTTTCTTT; CDR3 protein: CAFLTGGLGNTEAFF
V gene: TRBV30; J gene: TRBJ2-3; D gene: NA; clone size: NA; CDR3 DNA: TGTGCCTGGAGTGTATCCGGTGGAGGGACAGATACGCAGTATTTT; CDR3 protein: CAWSVSGGGTDTQYF
V gene: TRBV5-1; J gene: TRBJ2-3; D gene: TRBD1; clone size: NA; CDR3 DNA: TGCGCCAGCAGCATAGGACCGGGACAGGGGGCAGATACGCAGTATTTT; CDR3 protein: CASSIGPGQGADTQYF
V gene: TRBV30; J gene: TRBJ1-5; D gene: NA; clone size: NA; CDR3 DNA: TGTGCCTGGAGTGACGAGGGGGGGTACAATCAGCCCCAGCATTTT; CDR3 protein: CAWSDEGGYNQPQHF
V gene: TRBV14; J gene: TRBJ1-4; D gene: NA; clone size: NA; CDR3 DNA: TGTGCCAGCAGCCCCTGGGGCACTGAAAAACTGTTTTTT; CDR3 protein: CASSPWGTEKLFF
V gene: TRBV19; J gene: TRBJ1-5; D gene: NA; clone size: NA; CDR3 DNA: TGTGCCAGTGACACCGGCAATCAGCCCCAGCATTTT; CDR3 protein: CASDTGNQPQHF
V gene: TRBV19; J gene: TRBJ2-4; D gene: TRBD2; clone size: NA; CDR3 DNA: TGTGCCAGTAGTCCCCGTGTCCGGGGGGGGGCGAACATTCAGTACTTC; CDR3 protein: CASSPRVRGGANIQYF
V gene: TRBV6-6; J gene: TRBJ1-1; D gene: TRBD1; clone size: NA; CDR3 DNA: TGTGCCAGCAGTATGACAGGGACGAACACTGAAGCTTTCTTT; CDR3 protein: CASSMTGTNTEAFF
V gene: TRBV19; J gene: TRBJ2-5; D gene: TRBD1; clone size: NA; CDR3 DNA: TGTGCCAGTAGAAGACAGGGGGAAGAGACCCAGTACTTC; CDR3 protein: CASRRQGEETQYF
V gene: TRBV6-5; J gene: TRBJ1-5; D gene: NA; clone size: NA; CDR3 DNA: TGTGCCAGCAGCAGGAGGGCCGATCAGCCCCAGCATTTT; CDR3 protein: CASSRRADQPQHF
V gene: TRBV15; J gene: TRBJ1-1; D gene: NA; clone size: NA; CDR3 DNA: TGTGCCACCAGCAGTCCTTGGACAGCGAACACTGAAGCTTTCTTT; CDR3 protein: CATSSPWTANTEAFF
V gene: TRBV7-2; J gene: TRBJ2-5; D gene: NA; clone size: NA; CDR3 DNA: TGTGCCAGCAGCCGTAGCGGAACGTACCAAGAGACCCAGTACTTC; CDR3 protein: CASSRSGTYQETQYF
V gene: TRBV6-4; J gene: TRBJ2-3; D gene: NA; clone size: few; CDR3 DNA: TGTGCCAGCAGTGAAAGGAGCGGTGTAGGAGATACGCAGTATTTT; CDR3 protein: CASSERSGVGDTQYF
V gene: TRBV18; J gene: TRBJ1-1; D gene: NA; clone size: NA; CDR3 DNA: TGTGCCAGCTCATCCGGGTACGGGGGGGGAGCTTTCTTT; CDR3 protein: CASSSGYGGGAFF
V gene: TRBV2; J gene: TRBJ1-1; D gene: NA; clone size: NA; CDR3 DNA: TGTGCCAGCGCGGGGGGCGAAGCTTTCTTT; CDR3 protein: CASAGGEAFF
V gene: TRBV4-3; J gene: TRBJ1-2; D gene: TRBD1; clone size: few; CDR3 DNA: TGCGCCAGCAGCCCCCAGACAGGGCCGGGCGCTAACTATGGCTACCCCTTC; CDR3 protein: CASSPQTGPGANYGYPF